This TCR beta chain is drawn from a study of blood T cell repertoires in COVID-19. Background on the study: From the United States, Italy and Spain came samples of acute and convalescent COVID-19. PBMCs, B-cell-depleted T cells, or T cells provided the cDNA or gDNA that made up the material.

As handled by the study authors: Amplification of reference gene primers was used by the study to estimate nucleated cell counts. The repertoire was sequenced with immunoSEQ multiplex PCR; TCRdb's copy has only in-frame clones and lacks some. The V and J calls and clone size are taken from that table; D and trimming were inferred from the DNA. The top ten hold roughly a tenth of the sample, which has about 98,000 clones, less than 85% seen once. Germline CDR1 and CDR2: MNHNY and SVGAGI (reference sequence). This CDR3 has 15 residues. The ends were cut back, 7 bases at V and 4 bases at J, with 16 bases in the middle.

The sequence derives from a man in his 70s with active or convalescent COVID-19. This chain links TRBV6-6 with TRBJ2-2, with a tentative D call TRBD1 (6 bases). The specimen sequenced was peripheral blood. The CDR3 spells CASNPSRGPTGELFF. CDR3 in DNA: TGTGCCAGCAACCCTTCCAGGGGCCCCACCGGGGAGCTGTTTTTT.